This passage covers 26 T cell receptor beta chains from one sample sequenced in a study of T cell changes during pregnancy in multiple sclerosis. Profiling relied on immunoSEQ multiplex PCR, and the TCRdb table lists in-frame clones only, not all of them. The data show some 60,000 clones, with roughly nine tenths seen just once and 0.65% to 1% held by the top ten. Source: peripheral blood, taken before pregnancy. The source is a female donor with multiple sclerosis, enrolled in a pregnancy study.

The rearrangement uses TRBV7-9 and TRBJ2-7; tentatively, D is TRBD1 (5 bases). Germline V gives CDR1 SEHNR, CDR2 FQNEAQ (reference sequence). The V end lost 2 bases, the J end lost 7 bases, and 12 bases lay between the germline ends. This CDR3 has 13 amino acids. CDR3 nucleotides: TGTGCCAGCAGCTTACCAGGGTATGGGGAGCAGTACTTC. Protein: CASSLPGYGEQYF.

This clone was seen a few times. J is TRBJ2-1 and V is TRBV19, with TRBD1 matching over 8 bases. The germline gives CDR1 LNHDA, CDR2 SQIVND (reference sequence). This CDR3 contains 14 residues. The V gene end was trimmed by 4 bases and the J gene end by 4 bases; junction bases not matched to a gene: 3. CDR3 bases: TGTGCCAGTAGTAGGGGACAGGAGTACAATGAGCAGTTCTTC. Its protein is CASSRGQEYNEQFF.

The chain employs TRBV9 and TRBJ2-3, with D hard to call. Trimming removed 0 bases at V and 2 bases at J, with 10 bases between. The germline V gene encodes CDR1 SGDLS and CDR2 YYNGEE. This CDR3 has 15 residues. CDR3 sequence: CASSVGDFNTDTQYF. CDR3 sequence (DNA): TGTGCCAGCAGCGTAGGCGATTTCAACACAGATACGCAGTATTTT.

The rearrangement links TRBV27 to TRBJ1-2, with D unresolved. Trimming cost V 7 bases and J 4 bases, with 4 bases left between them. The CDR3 has 10 amino acids. Germline V gene lookup returns CDR1 MNHEY and CDR2 SMNVEV (reference sequence). CDR3 in amino acids: CASTSYGYTF. CDR3 bases: TGTGCCAGCACCTCCTATGGCTACACCTTC.

The chain carries TRBV11-2 and TRBJ1-1; D perhaps matches TRBD1 (5 bases). Trimming removed 2 bases at V and 0 bases at J, with 13 bases between. The CDR3 runs 16 residues. Germline loops: CDR1 SGHAT, CDR2 FQNNGV. For the CDR3, the DNA is TGTGCCAGCAGCTTAAGCCCCAGGGTGATGAACACTGAAGCTTTCTTT. This gives the protein CASSLSPRVMNTEAFF. Filled out from reference TRBV11-2 and TRBJ1-1, the complete variable domain reads EAGVAQSPRYKIIEKRQSVAFWCNPISGHATLYWYQQILGQGPKLLIQFQNNGVVDDSQLPKDRFSAERLKGVDSTLKIQPAKLEDSAVYLCASSLSPRVMNTEAFFGQGTRLTVV.

The chain recombines TRBV6-1 with TRBJ2-5, with D maybe TRBD2 (6 bases). This CDR3 has 12 amino acids. The V and J ends lost 4 bases and 5 bases respectively, with 8 bases between them. CDR1 and CDR2 from the germline V gene are MNHNS and SASEGT. CDR3 coding DNA: TGTGCCAGCAGTGTGGGGAGGGAGACCCAGTACTTC. Amino acid sequence: CASSVGRETQYF.

The V and J genes are TRBV5-1 and TRBJ2-3; 8 nucleotides match TRBD2. Germline CDR1 reads SGHRS; CDR2 reads YFSETQ. This CDR3 is built from 15 residues. V gave up 0 bases and J gave up 6 bases; unmatched junction bases: 6. The CDR3 DNA reads as TGCGCCAGCAGCTTGGCGGCGGGGGGTCTGGATACGCAGTATTTT. Its translation: CASSLAAGGLDTQYF.

The genes are TRBV7-3 and TRBJ2-3; 15 bases align to TRBD2. V shed 4 bases, J shed 6 bases, and the junction held 2 bases outside the gene matches. Germline-derived CDR1 and CDR2 are SGHTA and FQGTGA. CDR3 length: 15 amino acids. CDR3 residues: CASSWGTSGGDTQYF. The CDR3 nucleotides read TGTGCCAGCAGCTGGGGGACTAGCGGGGGGGATACGCAGTATTTT. The full variable domain, its missing parts supplied by reference TRBV7-3 and TRBJ2-3, is GAGVSQTPSNKVTEKGKYVELRCDPISGHTALYWYRQSLGQGPEFLIYFQGTGAADDSGLPNDRFFAVRPEGSVSTLKIQRTERGDSAVYLCASSWGTSGGDTQYFGPGTRLTVL.

The gene calls are TRBV14 and TRBJ1-3, with D possibly matching TRBD1 (6 bases). The CDR3 runs 15 residues. The germline V gene encodes CDR1 SGHDN and CDR2 FVKESK. V was pared by 3 bases and J by 1 base, with 10 bases between. The chain's CDR3 is CASSHRGSSGNTIYF. The CDR3 coding sequence is TGTGCCAGCAGCCACAGGGGTTCATCTGGAAACACCATATATTTT.

The chain carries TRBV30 and TRBJ2-1, with 7 positions matching TRBD2. The germline CDR1 and CDR2 sequences are GTSNPN and SVGIG (reference sequence). This CDR3 contains 13 residues. V shed 4 bases, J shed 3 bases, and the junction held 3 bases outside the gene matches. The CDR3 protein is CAWNGGVYNEQFF. The CDR3 DNA follows: TGTGCCTGGAATGGGGGGGTCTACAATGAGCAGTTCTTC.

V usage is TRBV7-2 and J usage is TRBJ1-6; D gene unclear. V gave up 1 base and J gave up 13 bases, with 8 bases separating them. Germline V gives CDR1 SGHTA, CDR2 FQGNSA. This CDR3 contains 12 residues. CDR3 sequence: CASSLVQRPLHF. The DNA of the CDR3 is TGTGCCAGCAGCTTAGTCCAGAGGCCCCTCCACTTT.

The rearrangement joins TRBV19 to TRBJ2-5, with 7 bases that match TRBD2. The CDR3 runs to 13 residues. Unmatched junction bases numbered 2, after V lost 6 bases and J lost 1 base. Germline V gene lookup returns CDR1 LNHDA and CDR2 SQIVND (reference sequence). The CDR3 DNA reads TGTGCCAGTAGGGGGAGGGGCCAAGAGACCCAGTACTTC. Translation gives CASRGRGQETQYF.

The chain combines TRBV4-3 with TRBJ1-5; TRBD1 matches at 7 bases. CDR1 is LGHNA, CDR2 YSLEER, per germline. The length of the CDR3 is 15 residues. V lost 0 bases and J lost 6; bases outside the gene matches: 5. The CDR3 DNA is TGCGCCAGCAGCCAAGACCGACAGGGTATTCAGCCCCAGCATTTT. Residues: CASSQDRQGIQPQHF.

The chain recombines TRBV6-6 with TRBJ1-3, with D tentatively TRBD1 (6 bases). Trimming left V 8 bases short and J 8 bases short, with 22 bases between. Looked up from germline, CDR1 is MNHNY and CDR2 is SVGAGI (reference sequence). This CDR3 contains 15 residues. The CDR3 here is CASGYRTDRLDTIYF. CDR3 sequence (DNA): TGTGCCAGCGGATATAGGACAGATCGGTTGGACACCATATATTTT.

The chain uses TRBV6-1 and TRBJ2-7; the match to TRBD1 covers 8 bases. The germline V gene has CDR1 MNHNS and CDR2 SASEGT. This CDR3 has 15 amino acids. The V gene end was trimmed by 7 bases and the J gene end by 4 bases; junction bases not matched to a gene: 12. The CDR3 loop is CASTEIRTGGYEQYF. The CDR3 nucleotides read TGTGCCAGCACCGAAATTAGAACAGGGGGATACGAGCAGTACTTC.

The CDR3 region is CAISEDRNTGELFF. CDR3 DNA: TGTGCCATCAGTGAGGACAGAAACACCGGGGAGCTGTTTTTT. V and J are TRBV10-3 and TRBJ2-2, with D perhaps matching TRBD1 (5 bases). The length of the CDR3 is 14 residues. V was pared by 2 bases and J by 2 bases, with 6 bases between. The V gene's germline CDR1 is ENHRY and CDR2 SYGVKD.

The V and J genes are TRBV5-1 and TRBJ1-2; D perhaps matches TRBD1 (5 bases). CDR3 length: 14 amino acids. V was pared by 4 bases and J by 2 bases, with 12 bases between. Germline V gene lookup returns CDR1 SGHRS and CDR2 YFSETQ. CDR3 in amino acids: CASSPTTDNYGYTF. DNA for the CDR3: TGCGCCAGCAGCCCAACGACAGACAACTATGGCTACACCTTC.

This chain links TRBV4-1 with TRBJ1-6, with D possibly matching TRBD1 (6 bases). V lost 1 base, J lost 11 bases, and 12 bases lay in between. The germline gives CDR1 MGHRA, CDR2 YSYEKL. CDR3 length: 14 residues. CDR3 loop: CASSQGRTDTPLHF. In nucleotides, the CDR3 is TGCGCCAGCAGCCAAGGGCGGACAGATACACCCCTCCACTTT.

This clone has only one observation. The chain carries TRBV18 and TRBJ2-7; TRBD2 matches at 11 bases. CDR1 is KGHSH and CDR2 is LQKENI in the germline V gene. The CDR3 has 15 residues. Losses at the gene ends were 4 bases for V and 1 base for J; bases not matched to a gene: 3. The CDR3 region has the DNA TGTGCCAGCTCACTTAGCGGGGGGGTTTCCTACGAGCAGTACTTC. Amino acid sequence: CASSLSGGVSYEQYF.

The CDR3 DNA is TGTGCCAGCATGGAGGACTATAATGAAAAACTGTTTTTT. Translating gives CASMEDYNEKLFF. J is TRBJ1-4 and V is TRBV2; D uncertain. The CDR3 contains 13 residues. Per the germline V gene, CDR1 is SNHLY and CDR2 is FYNNEI. The ends were cut back, 7 bases at V and 4 bases at J, with 10 bases in the middle.

The chain employs TRBV11-2 and TRBJ1-2; TRBD1 is a possible D gene (6 bases). Trimming cost V 5 bases and J 3 bases, with 16 bases left between them. The germline gives CDR1 SGHAT, CDR2 FQNNGV. The CDR3 totals 15 residues. CDR3 bases: TGTGCCAGCAGCCTGGGGACACGAGTTGACTATGGCTACACCTTC. Translated: CASSLGTRVDYGYTF.

V and J are TRBV12-5 and TRBJ1-4, with D unresolved. Deletions cut 6 bases from V and 0 bases from J, with 8 bases between. The CDR3 has 14 residues. Looked up from germline, CDR1 is LGHNT and CDR2 is FRNRAP. The DNA of the CDR3 is TGTGCTAGTGGACCGACTTCAACTAATGAAAAACTGTTTTTT. It yields the protein CASGPTSTNEKLFF.

The chain combines TRBV5-3 with TRBJ2-3; D not resolved. TRBV5-3 is filed as an ORF, its function uncertain. Trimming left V 4 bases short and J 1 base short, with 4 bases between. The CDR3 length is 12 residues. CDR3: CARSRGTDTQYF. The CDR3 DNA sequence: TGTGCCAGAAGCCGAGGCACAGATACGCAGTATTTT.

The table lists this clone with a few counts. The gene calls are TRBV7-9 and TRBJ1-4; tentative D call: TRBD1 (6 bases). Trimming stripped 5 bases from V and 2 bases from J, with 12 bases between. The germline V gene has CDR1 SEHNR and CDR2 FQNEAQ (reference sequence). This CDR3 spans 15 amino acids. The CDR3 protein is CASSPRTATNEKLFF. CDR3 sequence (DNA): TGTGCCAGCAGCCCCCGGACAGCTACTAATGAAAAACTGTTTTTT.

This clone was observed once. V gene TRBV28 combines with J gene TRBJ1-3; no reliable D call. CDR1 and CDR2 (germline): MDHEN, SYDVKM. The CDR3 covers 13 residues. V was cut by 7 bases and J by 0 bases, with 7 bases left in between. CDR3 region: CASTLSSGNTIYF. The CDR3 nucleotides are TGTGCCAGCACCCTGAGCTCTGGAAACACCATATATTTT.

The chain joins TRBV19 to TRBJ2-7; the D gene is possibly TRBD2 (5 bases). Germline assignment: CDR1 LNHDA and CDR2 SQIVND (reference sequence). CDR3 length: 13 residues. V shed 7 bases and J shed 1 base, with 11 bases lying between them. The CDR3 nucleotides are TGTGCCAGTACCAACAGAGGGTCCTACGAGCAGTACTTC. Its translation is CASTNRGSYEQYF.